This note documents a single T cell receptor (beta chain) sequence. The antigen is not known. The data derive from a study of molecular identifiers for immune sequencing clone quantification. Study as a whole: Replicates split RNA from approximately 22,000 or 94,000 naive CD8 cells five ways, and the researchers sequenced four portions.

MiXCR, applied by TCRdb to the PCR reads, yields one record per CDR3 protein. In the table there are thousands of distinct CDR3 sequences, around 31% of which are singletons. V was clipped by 4 bases and J by 4 bases; unmatched bases: 6. CDR3 length: 15 amino acids. Looked up from germline, CDR1 is SGHDN and CDR2 is FVKESK. Each library that profiled naive CD8 cells came from 20,000 to 1,000,000 sorted cells with 10%, 30% or 50% RNA. Naive CD8 T cells were sorted as CD8+CD4-CCR7+CD45RA+. Study-wide results and limits: Effector cells had over 99% of their molecules in clones above 20 RNA copies, while naive cells had under 1%.

The sample consisted of naive CD8+ T cells from blood, with Jurkat cell RNA spiked in. As to subset: FACS-sorted CD8+CD4-CCR7+CD45RA+ naive T cells. The clonotype was recovered from a human donor in good health. Some libraries in this study had Jurkat cell RNA spiked in. The chain joins TRBV14 to TRBJ2-2, with TRBD1 identical over 7 bases. DNA of the CDR3: TGTGCCAGCAGCCCGACAGGGCGTGGCACCGGGGAGCTGTTTTTT. As protein: CASSPTGRGTGELFF.